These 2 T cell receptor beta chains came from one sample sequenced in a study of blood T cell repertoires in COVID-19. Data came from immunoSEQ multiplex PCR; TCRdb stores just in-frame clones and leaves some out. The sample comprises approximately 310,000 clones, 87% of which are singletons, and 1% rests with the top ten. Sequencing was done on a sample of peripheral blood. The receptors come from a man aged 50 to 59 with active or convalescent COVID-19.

CDR3: CASSWRQSYGYTF. The CDR3 DNA sequence: TGTGCCAGTAGTTGGAGGCAGTCTTATGGCTACACCTTC. The chain uses TRBV6-4 and TRBJ1-2; no reliable D call. CDR1 and CDR2 from the germline V gene are MRHNA and SNTAGT. Trimming removed 9 bases at V and 5 bases at J, with 16 bases between. CDR3 length: 13 amino acids.

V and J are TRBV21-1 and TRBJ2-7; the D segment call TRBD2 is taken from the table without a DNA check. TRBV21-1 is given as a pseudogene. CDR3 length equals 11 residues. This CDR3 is CASSKALFENF. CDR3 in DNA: TGTGCCAGCAGCAAAGCGCTTTTCGAGAACTTC.